The 15 T cell receptor beta chains below all came from one sample that was sequenced in a study. Cells sorted as Tregs were CD4+, CD25+ and CD127-/low. Adaptor-ligated barcode primers were used to amplify TRBV12-4/TRBJ1-2 clonotypes. TCRdb re-called the multiplex PCR reads with MiXCR, one entry per CDR3 protein. The sample holds about 350 distinct CDR3 sequences, 10% seen once. The sequencing sample was made of Tregs sorted from blood. These receptors all come from a female donor with breast cancer.

This clonotype was seen a handful of times. The chain links TRBV12-3 or TRBV12-4 to TRBJ1-2; D is unresolved. The CDR3 has 12 residues. Trimming shortened V by 5 bases and J by 10 bases, and 14 bases separated the two germline ends. The DNA of the CDR3 is TGTGCCAGCAGTCCCGGGAGAGACGTCTACACCTTC. Translating gives CASSPGRDVYTF.

This clonotype counts as large. Here the CDR3 reads CASSLSSGTYGYTF. The CDR3 nucleotides read TGTGCCAGCAGTTTATCGTCAGGGACCTATGGCTACACCTTC. The gene calls are TRBV12-3 or TRBV12-4 and TRBJ1-2; tentatively, D is TRBD1 (5 bases). V lost 2 bases, J lost 4 bases, and 11 bases lay in between. The CDR3 runs 14 residues.

In its sample, this clonotype is large. V is TRBV12-3 or TRBV12-4 and J is TRBJ1-2, with 8 bases matching TRBD1. This CDR3 has 14 residues. V lost 5 bases to trimming and J lost 4 bases; unmatched junction nucleotides: 6. The CDR3 DNA reads TGTGCCAGCAGTACGACAGGGGCCTTCTATGGCTACACCTTC. This sequence encodes CASSTTGAFYGYTF.

This rearrangement joins TRBV12-3 or TRBV12-4 to TRBJ1-2, with D uncertain. V dropped 0 bases and J dropped 6 bases, with 11 bases sitting between them. The CDR3 length is 14 residues. In DNA, the CDR3 is TGTGCCAGCAGTTTAGCGCTTGCATTCCATGGCTACACCTTC. Its protein is CASSLALAFHGYTF.

By share, this clonotype ranks as large. This chain connects TRBV12-3 or TRBV12-4 to TRBJ1-2; D gene uncertain. Trimming removed 2 bases at V and 5 bases at J, with 3 bases between. The length of the CDR3 is 11 residues. The DNA for the CDR3 is TGTGCCAGCAGTTTACAGTATGGCTACACCTTC. Residues: CASSLQYGYTF.

By frequency in the sample, this clonotype is large. The chain employs TRBV12-3 or TRBV12-4 and TRBJ1-2; 7 bases align to TRBD1. This CDR3 is 14 amino acids long. The J segment lost 8 bases and the V segment lost 6 bases, leaving 12 bases of the junction unmatched. CDR3 sequence (DNA): TGTGCCAGCAGACCACAGGGGTCCGTCAAAGGCTACACCTTC. It codes for CASRPQGSVKGYTF.

In its sample, this clonotype is large. The chain has TRBV12-3 or TRBV12-4 and TRBJ1-2; D unclear. The CDR3 sequence is 13 residues long. The V end lost 3 bases, the J end lost 6 bases, and 11 bases lay between the germline ends. CDR3 protein: CASSFARAHGYTF. DNA for the CDR3: TGTGCCAGCAGTTTTGCTAGGGCCCATGGCTACACCTTC.

This clonotype is large in the sample. This chain links TRBV12-3 or TRBV12-4 with TRBJ1-2, with D uncertain. The CDR3 is made up of 12 amino acids. Trimming cost V 3 bases and J 8 bases, with 10 bases left between them. CDR3 sequence: CASSFQSVGYTF. The CDR3 nucleotides are TGTGCCAGCAGTTTTCAGTCAGTCGGCTACACCTTC.

In its sample, this clonotype is large. J is TRBJ1-2 and V is TRBV12-3 or TRBV12-4; D gene ambiguous. The CDR3 is made up of 13 amino acids. V lost 3 bases to trimming and J lost 5 bases, with 10 bases between them. The CDR3 reads CASSFKDAYGYTF. The CDR3 region has the DNA TGTGCCAGCAGTTTCAAAGACGCGTATGGCTACACCTTC.

This clonotype counts as large (0.1 to 1%). The V and J genes are TRBV12-3 or TRBV12-4 and TRBJ1-2, with 8 nucleotides matching TRBD1. V was clipped by 5 bases and J by 4 bases; unmatched bases: 9. This CDR3 region has 15 residues. The DNA for the CDR3 is TGTGCCAGCAGTAAAAGGACAGGGAGCACCTATGGCTACACCTTC. Translated: CASSKRTGSTYGYTF.

By proportion, this clonotype is large (0.1 to 1%). J is TRBJ1-2 and V is TRBV12-3 or TRBV12-4; D gene ambiguous. The CDR3 contains 12 residues. The V end lost 3 bases, the J end lost 5 bases, and 7 bases lay between the germline ends. The CDR3 DNA sequence: TGTGCCAGCAGTTTCGGAGAATATGGCTACACCTTC. It yields the protein CASSFGEYGYTF.

This clonotype ranks as large. The rearrangement links TRBV12-3 or TRBV12-4 to TRBJ1-2; no reliable D call. The CDR3 is 12 amino acids. V lost 5 bases and J 8 bases, leaving 12 bases between the germline ends. CDR3 loop: CASSRQGLGYTF. The CDR3 nucleotides are TGTGCCAGCAGTCGACAAGGTCTAGGCTACACCTTC.

The chain recombines TRBV12-3 or TRBV12-4 with TRBJ1-2, with no clear D. The CDR3 spans 16 residues. V shed 5 bases and J shed 2 bases, with 18 bases lying between them. Here the CDR3 DNA reads TGTGCCAGCAGTCTTGGGAGCAACCTTCTGAACTATGGCTACACCTTC. Translated: CASSLGSNLLNYGYTF.

The chain recombines TRBV12-3 or TRBV12-4 with TRBJ1-2, with D possibly matching TRBD1 (6 bases). Trimming removed 2 bases at V and 0 bases at J, with 7 bases between. There are 14 residues in the CDR3. In DNA form, the CDR3 reads TGTGCCAGCAGTTTACAGGGGTCTAACTATGGCTACACCTTC. Protein: CASSLQGSNYGYTF.

This clonotype is termed large. This chain uses TRBV12-3 or TRBV12-4 with TRBJ1-2; no reliable D call. The V end lost 3 bases, the J end lost 8 bases, and 16 bases lay between the germline ends. This CDR3 has 14 residues. This CDR3 reads CASSFKTDIAGYTF. As DNA, the CDR3 is TGTGCCAGCAGTTTTAAAACCGACATAGCCGGCTACACCTTC.